The TCR beta chain described here comes from a study of regulatory dendritic cells for organ transplantation. Study outcomes and limitations: Mature dendritic cells appeared to drive more memory CD8+ clonal expansion than regulatory ones. The most alloreactive TCR clonotypes were found in resting memory CD8+ cells.

A note on this clone: The antigen is undetermined.

Method: immunoSEQ multiplex PCR; TCRdb's copy keeps in-frame clones and lacks some. The data show tens of thousands of clones, with 75% to 80% seen just once and less than 2.5% held by the top ten. This CDR3 spans 15 amino acids. The germline CDR1 and CDR2 sequences are SNHLY and FYNNEI. V shed 11 bases and J shed 1 base, with 19 bases lying between them. Memory T cells were CD45RO+, naive were CD45RA+, sorted by FACS. This TCR derives from a human donor in good health. The rearrangement links TRBV2 to TRBJ2-3; perhaps D is TRBD1 or TRBD2 (5 bases each). The material sequenced was memory CD4+ T cells from blood. Subset specified: CD45RO+ memory T cells. The CDR3 here is CAGRARGWGTDTQYF. The CDR3 DNA follows: TGTGCCGGACGTGCGAGGGGTTGGGGCACAGATACGCAGTATTTT.